This is a list of T cell receptor beta chains from one sample in a study of T cells after posttransplantation cyclophosphamide. Data came from immunoSEQ multiplex PCR; TCRdb stores just in-frame clones and leaves some out. Found here are about 44,000 clones, no singletons; the ten largest cover approximately 2.2%. Sample: PBMCs. The receptor set was obtained from a man aged 35-49 years in good health, CMV-negative, and a related stem cell transplant donor. CDR3s include the opening cysteine and the closing phenylalanine or tryptophan. The D gene is left open where the match is weak. Part of the rows lack a size; the others show once, few, many or a class for expanded clones.

d_call,cdr3_length,j_call,v_call,clone_size,cdr3_nt,cdr3_aa
TRBD2,14,TRBJ2-1,TRBV6-5,few,TGTGCCAGCACACTCTCGCGGGGGGGCCATGAGCAGTTCTTC,CASTLSRGGHEQFF
TRBD2,14,TRBJ2-5,TRBV7-3,few,TGTGCCAGCAGCTTAAGGGGGGGAGAAGAGACCCAGTACTTC,CASSLRGGEETQYF
NA,14,TRBJ1-6,TRBV2,many,TGTGCCAGCAGTGAAGGGCAGGATAATTCACCCCTCCACTTT,CASSEGQDNSPLHF
NA,16,TRBJ2-2,TRBV27,few,TGTGCCAGCAGTCTATGGGTAGGGGCGCGGACCGGGGAGCTGTTTTTT,CASSLWVGARTGELFF
NA,13,TRBJ2-2,TRBV7-2,many,TGTGCCAGCAGCTTAGGTTTCCGCGGGGAGCTGTTTTTT,CASSLGFRGELFF
NA,15,TRBJ1-1,TRBV9,many,TGTGCCAGCAGCGTAGGGGACAAAGTGAACACTGAAGCTTTCTTT,CASSVGDKVNTEAFF
NA,14,TRBJ1-4,TRBV7-2,many,TGTGCCAGCAAAAGGCGGAGGGATAATGAAAAACTGTTTTTT,CASKRRRDNEKLFF
NA,10,TRBJ1-2,TRBV6-1,many,TGTGCCAGCGGAGTTGGTGGCTACACCTTC,CASGVGGYTF
NA,16,TRBJ1-1,TRBV7-2,many,TGTGCCAGCAGCTTTGTCCAGGGGTATCAGAACACTGAAGCTTTCTTT,CASSFVQGYQNTEAFF
TRBD1,16,TRBJ1-2,TRBV5-5,many,TGTGCCAGCAGCTTACCGCGAGGGGACAGTTCCTATGGCTACACCTTC,CASSLPRGDSSYGYTF
NA,17,TRBJ2-3,TRBV7-2,few,TGTGCCAGCAGCCCACACGGGGCGGGACTCCGCACAGATACGCAGTATTTT,CASSPHGAGLRTDTQYF
NA,13,TRBJ2-1,TRBV7-2,many,TGTGCCACCCGGCGGGGTGGAGGCCATGAGCAGTTCTTC,CATRRGGGHEQFF
TRBD2,15,TRBJ2-3,TRBV9,many,TGTGCCAGCAGCCCCCTAGCGGGGGACACAGATACGCAGTATTTT,CASSPLAGDTDTQYF
TRBD1,16,TRBJ2-7,TRBV5-1,many,TGCGCCAGCAGCCCGGGGGACAGGTCAGGCTCCTACGAGCAGTACTTC,CASSPGDRSGSYEQYF
TRBD2,15,TRBJ2-1,TRBV25-1,NA,TGTGCCAGCAGTGAATCGGCTAGCGGGATTGGAGAGCAGTTCTTC,CASSESASGIGEQFF
NA,13,TRBJ2-3,TRBV2,many,TGTGCCAGCAGTGAAGCAGGACTAGATACGCAGTATTTT,CASSEAGLDTQYF
NA,15,TRBJ2-2,TRBV21-1,many,TGTGCCAGCAGCCCCACGTTACAGGGGACCGGGGAGCTGTTTTTT,CASSPTLQGTGELFF
NA,15,TRBJ1-5,TRBV6-5,many,TGTGCCAGCAGTTACGCGGCAGGGCCTAATCAGCCCCAGCATTTT,CASSYAAGPNQPQHF
NA,16,TRBJ2-2,TRBV27,many,TGTGCCAGCAGTTTCCGCAGGGGTCTTGGTTCCGGGGAGCTGTTTTTT,CASSFRRGLGSGELFF
NA,13,TRBJ1-1,TRBV7-3,many,TGTGCCAGCAGCTTAGCCAGGAACACTGAAGCTTTCTTT,CASSLARNTEAFF
NA,16,TRBJ2-3,TRBV27,NA,NA,CASSFGEGQGADTQYF
TRBD2,16,TRBJ2-5,TRBV4-3,NA,TGCGCCAGCAGCCCCCGGACGGGGGAGGGCCTTGAGACCCAGTACTTC,CASSPRTGEGLETQYF
TRBD1,14,TRBJ1-4,TRBV15,many,TGTGCCACCAGCAGAGGACAGGGTGGTGAAAAACTGTTTTTT,CATSRGQGGEKLFF
NA,14,TRBJ2-7,TRBV6-1,few,TGTGCCAGCAGTGCGACACAAAGCTCCTACGAGCAGTACTTC,CASSATQSSYEQYF
NA,13,TRBJ2-7,TRBV10-3,many,TGTGCCATCAGTCGGGACAAACCCTACGAGCAGTACTTC,CAISRDKPYEQYF
NA,13,TRBJ1-2,TRBV6-1,many,TGTGCCAGCAGTGTACAGGGTTTCAATGGCTACACCTTC,CASSVQGFNGYTF
TRBD2,15,TRBJ2-3,TRBV6-1,few,TGTGCCAGCAGTCCCACTAGCGGCTCTTTGGATACGCAGTATTTT,CASSPTSGSLDTQYF
NA,15,TRBJ1-2,TRBV11-3,many,TGTGCCAGCAGCTTAGCTTTTGGGGGCGCGGTGGGCTACACCTTC,CASSLAFGGAVGYTF
TRBD1,16,TRBJ1-6,TRBV28,NA,TGTGCCAGCAGTTCGACCGGACAGGCCAGTAATTCACCCCTCCACTTT,CASSSTGQASNSPLHF
TRBD1,14,TRBJ1-1,TRBV11-3,many,TGTGCCAGCAGCCTCGGGGACAGGAACACTGAAGCTTTCTTT,CASSLGDRNTEAFF
TRBD2,15,TRBJ2-1,TRBV6-6,many,TGTGCCAGCAGGGGTAGCGGGAGGGCCTTGAATGAGCAGTTCTTC,CASRGSGRALNEQFF
NA,16,TRBJ2-1,TRBV5-6,many,TGTGCCAGCAGCAAGGTTCGGGTAAGCTCCTACAATGAGCAGTTCTTC,CASSKVRVSSYNEQFF
NA,16,TRBJ1-4,TRBV4-3,many,TGCGCCAGCAGCCAACGACGAGACTTCATTAATGAAAAACTGTTTTTT,CASSQRRDFINEKLFF
TRBD2,15,TRBJ2-2,TRBV7-7,many,TGTGCTAGCAGTCGCGGACTAGCGGGAGTCGGGGAGCTGTTTTTT,CASSRGLAGVGELFF
NA,13,TRBJ1-5,TRBV19,many,TGTGCCAGTAGTAAGGGGTGGAGTCAGCCCCAGCATTTT,CASSKGWSQPQHF
NA,16,TRBJ2-3,TRBV7-6,NA,TGTGCCAGCAGCTTAGGGGGGACACTTAGCACAGATACGCAGTATTTT,CASSLGGTLSTDTQYF
NA,15,TRBJ2-7,TRBV9,few,TGTGCCAGCAGCCCCGGACGGTCGGGATTCTACGAGCAGTACTTC,CASSPGRSGFYEQYF
NA,15,TRBJ2-1,TRBV6-4,few,TGTGCCAGCAGTTTGGGACAAAACTCCTACAATGAGCAGTTCTTC,CASSLGQNSYNEQFF
TRBD1,13,TRBJ1-1,TRBV6-1,many,TGTGCCACGGGAAAACAGGGGATCACTGAAGCTTTCTTT,CATGKQGITEAFF
NA,16,TRBJ1-6,TRBV6-1,many,TGTGCCAGCAGTGTAGGCGGGAGCTCCTATAATTCACCCCTCCACTTT,CASSVGGSSYNSPLHF
TRBD1,12,TRBJ1-5,TRBV29-1,many,TGCAGCGTTAGACAGGGCAGTCAGCCCCAGCATTTT,CSVRQGSQPQHF
TRBD1,16,TRBJ1-5,TRBV7-8,many,TGTGCCAGCAGCCCCCAGGACAGGGGAAGCTATCAGCCCCAGCATTTT,CASSPQDRGSYQPQHF
TRBD1,14,TRBJ1-2,TRBV2,many,TGTGCCAGCAGTGTAACGGGACAGGCCTATGGCTACACCTTC,CASSVTGQAYGYTF
TRBD2,13,TRBJ2-3,TRBV5-4,NA,TGTGCCAGCACGGGGGGGCCCTCAGATACGCAGTATTTT,CASTGGPSDTQYF